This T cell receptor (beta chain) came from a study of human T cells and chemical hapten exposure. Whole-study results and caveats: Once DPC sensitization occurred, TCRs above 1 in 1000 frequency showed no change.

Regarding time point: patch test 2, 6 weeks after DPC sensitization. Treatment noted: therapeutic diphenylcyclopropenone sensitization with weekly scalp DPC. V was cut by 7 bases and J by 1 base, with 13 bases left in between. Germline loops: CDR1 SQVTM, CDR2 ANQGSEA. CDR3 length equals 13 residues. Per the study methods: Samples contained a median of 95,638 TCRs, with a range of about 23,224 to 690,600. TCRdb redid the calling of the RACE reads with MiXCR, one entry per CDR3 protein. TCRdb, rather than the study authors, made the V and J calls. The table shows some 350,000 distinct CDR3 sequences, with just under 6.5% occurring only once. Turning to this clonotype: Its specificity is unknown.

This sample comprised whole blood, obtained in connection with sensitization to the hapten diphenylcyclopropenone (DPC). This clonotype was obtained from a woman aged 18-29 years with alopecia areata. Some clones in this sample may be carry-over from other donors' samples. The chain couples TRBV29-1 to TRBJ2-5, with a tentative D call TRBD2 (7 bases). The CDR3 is CSATAGAQETQYF. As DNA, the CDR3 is TGCAGCGCGACGGCGGGGGCCCAAGAGACCCAGTACTTC.